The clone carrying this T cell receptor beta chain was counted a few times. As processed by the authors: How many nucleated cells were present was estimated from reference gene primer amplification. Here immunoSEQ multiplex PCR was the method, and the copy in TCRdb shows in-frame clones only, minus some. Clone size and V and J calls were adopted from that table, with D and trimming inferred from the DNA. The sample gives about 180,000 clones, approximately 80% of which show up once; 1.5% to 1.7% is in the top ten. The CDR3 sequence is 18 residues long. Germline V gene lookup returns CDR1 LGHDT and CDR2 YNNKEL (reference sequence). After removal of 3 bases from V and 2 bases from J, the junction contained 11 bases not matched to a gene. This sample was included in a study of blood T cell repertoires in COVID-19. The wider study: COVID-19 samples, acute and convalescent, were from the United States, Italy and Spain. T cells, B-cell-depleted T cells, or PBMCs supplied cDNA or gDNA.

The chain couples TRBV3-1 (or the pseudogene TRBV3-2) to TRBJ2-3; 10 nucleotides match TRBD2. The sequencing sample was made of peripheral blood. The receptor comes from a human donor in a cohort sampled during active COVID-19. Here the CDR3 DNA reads TGTGCCAGCAGCCATTTAAATAGCGGGAGGCCTACCACAGATACGCAGTATTTT. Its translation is CASSHLNSGRPTTDTQYF.